This T cell receptor beta chain was identified during a study of CD4 T cells in relation to SARS-CoV-2 and coronaviruses. Study-level information: PBMCs were cultured with antigen for roughly 9 days before TCR beta sequencing. Negative control cultures got HIV-1 Nef peptides or no peptide.

Concerning this clone itself: Its antigen is unidentified.

Data came from immunoSEQ multiplex PCR; TCRdb stores just in-frame clones and leaves some out. The sample has some 17,000 clones; around three quarters are singletons. The unexposed donors gave CD4+ T cells in about 2011-2019, prior to COVID-19. The cells were cultured for roughly 11 days before CD4+ T cells were isolated. Testing used SARS-CoV-2 S/N and four cold-coronavirus spikes on unexposed-donor CD4+ T cells, cells permitting. V was pared by 4 bases and J by 6 bases, with 7 bases of the junction left unmatched. CDR1 is KGHDR, CDR2 SFDVKD, per germline. The CDR3 extends over 15 amino acids. This TCR derives from a human donor in good health. J is TRBJ2-7 and V is TRBV24-1; 11 bases fit TRBD1. Sequenced input: CD4+ T cells from PBMCs, cultured in vitro. Here the CDR3 reads CATSDPRGTGGEQYF. The CDR3 nucleotides read TGTGCCACCAGTGACCCCCGAGGGACAGGGGGCGAGCAGTACTTC.